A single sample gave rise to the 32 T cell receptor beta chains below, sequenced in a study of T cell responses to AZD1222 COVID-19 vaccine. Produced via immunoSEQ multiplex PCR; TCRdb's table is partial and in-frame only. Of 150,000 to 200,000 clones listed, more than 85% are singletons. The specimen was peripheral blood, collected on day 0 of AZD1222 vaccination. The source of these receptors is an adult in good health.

The CDR3 bases are TGCAGCGCGAGGAGGACAGGGACAACCGGGGAGCTGTTTTTT. Its translation is CSARRTGTTGELFF. The chain recombines TRBV29-1 with TRBJ2-2; 8 nucleotides match TRBD1. CDR3 length equals 14 residues. V dropped 7 bases and J dropped 5; count of bases not matched to a gene: 9. The germline V gene encodes CDR1 SQVTM and CDR2 ANQGSEA.

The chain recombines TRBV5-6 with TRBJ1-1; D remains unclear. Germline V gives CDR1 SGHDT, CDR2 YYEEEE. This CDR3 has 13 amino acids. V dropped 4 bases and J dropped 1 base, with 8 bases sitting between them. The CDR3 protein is CASSPGGNTEAFF. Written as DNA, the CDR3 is TGTGCCAGCAGCCCGGGAGGGAACACTGAAGCTTTCTTT.

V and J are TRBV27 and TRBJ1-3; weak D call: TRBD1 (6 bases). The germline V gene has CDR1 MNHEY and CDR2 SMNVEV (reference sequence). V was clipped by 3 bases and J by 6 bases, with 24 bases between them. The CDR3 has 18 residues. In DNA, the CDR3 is TGTGCCAGCAGTTTGCGTTTCGGGTTAGGGGGGGGTGCAAACACCATATATTTT. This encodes CASSLRFGLGGGANTIYF.

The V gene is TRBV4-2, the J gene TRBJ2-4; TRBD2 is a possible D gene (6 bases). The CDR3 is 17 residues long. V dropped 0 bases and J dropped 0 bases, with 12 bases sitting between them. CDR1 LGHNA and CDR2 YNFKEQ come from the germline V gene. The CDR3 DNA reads TGTGCCAGCAGCCAAGAGGCAGGGACTCTAGCCAAAAACATTCAGTACTTC. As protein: CASSQEAGTLAKNIQYF.

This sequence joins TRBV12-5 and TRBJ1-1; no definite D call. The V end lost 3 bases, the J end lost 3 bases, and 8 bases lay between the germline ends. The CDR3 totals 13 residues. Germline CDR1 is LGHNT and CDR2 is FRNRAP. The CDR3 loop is CASGFTEDTEAFF. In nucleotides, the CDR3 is TGTGCTAGTGGTTTTACAGAGGACACTGAAGCTTTCTTT.

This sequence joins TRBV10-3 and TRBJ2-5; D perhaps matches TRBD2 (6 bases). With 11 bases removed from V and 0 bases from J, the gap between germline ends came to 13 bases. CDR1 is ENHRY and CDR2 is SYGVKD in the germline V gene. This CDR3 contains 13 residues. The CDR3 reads CAVGGGYQETQYF. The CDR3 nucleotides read TGTGCCGTGGGTGGGGGGTACCAAGAGACCCAGTACTTC.

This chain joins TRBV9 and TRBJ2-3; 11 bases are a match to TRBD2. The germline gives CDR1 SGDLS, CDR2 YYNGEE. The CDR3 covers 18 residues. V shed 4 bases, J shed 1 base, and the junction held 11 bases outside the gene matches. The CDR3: CASSHPPSTSGGTDTQYF. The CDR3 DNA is TGTGCCAGCAGCCATCCCCCCTCGACTAGCGGGGGCACAGATACGCAGTATTTT. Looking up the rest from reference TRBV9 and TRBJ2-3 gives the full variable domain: DSGVTQTPKHLITATGQRVTLRCSPRSGDLSVYWYQQSLDQGLQFLIQYYNGEERAKGNILERFSAQQFPDLHSELNLSSLELGDSALYFCASSHPPSTSGGTDTQYFGPGTRLTVL.

This chain's CDR3 is CASSIDRGAYGYTF. The CDR3 DNA follows: TGTGCCAGTAGTATAGATCGGGGGGCTTACGGCTACACCTTC. This rearrangement joins TRBV19 to TRBJ1-2; TRBD1 is a possible D gene (6 bases). The CDR3 consists of 14 residues. Between the trimmed V and J ends, which lost 0 bases and 8 bases, there was a span of 13 bases. Germline V CDR1 and CDR2: LNHDA, SQIVND (reference sequence).

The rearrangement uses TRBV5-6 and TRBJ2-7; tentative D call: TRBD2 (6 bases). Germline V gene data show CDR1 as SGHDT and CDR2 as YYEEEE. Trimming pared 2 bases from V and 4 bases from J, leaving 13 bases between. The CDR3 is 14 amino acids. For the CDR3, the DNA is TGTGCCAGCAGCTTATCGGGACTCTCGTACGAGCAGTACTTC. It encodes CASSLSGLSYEQYF.

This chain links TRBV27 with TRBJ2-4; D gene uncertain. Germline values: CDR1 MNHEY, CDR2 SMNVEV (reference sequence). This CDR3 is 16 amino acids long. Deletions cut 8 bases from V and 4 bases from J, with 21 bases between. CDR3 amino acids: CASGITWTAAKNIQYF. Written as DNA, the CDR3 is TGTGCCAGCGGAATAACCTGGACCGCCGCGAAAAACATTCAGTACTTC.

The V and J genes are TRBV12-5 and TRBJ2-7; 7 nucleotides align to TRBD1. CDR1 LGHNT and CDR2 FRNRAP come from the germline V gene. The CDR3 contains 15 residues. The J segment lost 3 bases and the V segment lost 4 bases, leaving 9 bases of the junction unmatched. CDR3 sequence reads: CASGSQPTGDYEQYF. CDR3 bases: TGTGCTAGTGGTTCCCAACCCACAGGGGACTACGAGCAGTACTTC.

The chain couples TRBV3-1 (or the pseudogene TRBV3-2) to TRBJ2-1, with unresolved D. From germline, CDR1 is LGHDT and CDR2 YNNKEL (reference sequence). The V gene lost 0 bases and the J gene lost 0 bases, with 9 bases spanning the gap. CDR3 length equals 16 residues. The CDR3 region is CASSQDPSSSYNEQFF. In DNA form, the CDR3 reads TGTGCCAGCAGCCAAGATCCCAGTAGCTCCTACAATGAGCAGTTCTTC.

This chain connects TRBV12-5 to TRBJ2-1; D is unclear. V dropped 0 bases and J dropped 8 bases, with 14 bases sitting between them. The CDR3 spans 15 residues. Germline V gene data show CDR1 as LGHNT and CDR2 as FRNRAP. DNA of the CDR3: TGTGCTAGTGGTTTGGTCGGTATAGGGTTCCATGAGCAGTTCTTC. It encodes CASGLVGIGFHEQFF.

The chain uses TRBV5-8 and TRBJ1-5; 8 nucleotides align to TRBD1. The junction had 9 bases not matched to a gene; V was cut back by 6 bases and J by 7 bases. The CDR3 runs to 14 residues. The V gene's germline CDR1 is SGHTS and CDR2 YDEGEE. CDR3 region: CASTTGQGEQPQHF. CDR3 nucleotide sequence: TGTGCCAGCACCACCGGACAGGGAGAACAGCCCCAGCATTTT.

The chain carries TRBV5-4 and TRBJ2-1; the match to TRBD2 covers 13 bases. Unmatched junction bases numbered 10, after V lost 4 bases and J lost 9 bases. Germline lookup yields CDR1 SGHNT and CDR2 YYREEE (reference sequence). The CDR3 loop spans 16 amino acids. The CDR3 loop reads CASSVRLAGGGREQFF. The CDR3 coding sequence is TGTGCCAGCAGCGTACGACTAGCGGGGGGCGGGCGTGAGCAGTTCTTC.

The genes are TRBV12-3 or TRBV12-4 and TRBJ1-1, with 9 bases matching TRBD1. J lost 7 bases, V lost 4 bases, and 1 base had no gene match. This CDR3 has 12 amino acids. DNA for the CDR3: TGTGCCAGCAGTTGGGGACAGGGTGAAGCTTTCTTT. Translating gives CASSWGQGEAFF.

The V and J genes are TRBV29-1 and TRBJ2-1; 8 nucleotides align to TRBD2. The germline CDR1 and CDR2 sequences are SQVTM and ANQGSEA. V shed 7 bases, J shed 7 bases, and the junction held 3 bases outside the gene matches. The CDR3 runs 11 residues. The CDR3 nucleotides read TGCAGCGCCGGGGGGGCTAATGAGCAGTTCTTC. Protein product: CSAGGANEQFF.

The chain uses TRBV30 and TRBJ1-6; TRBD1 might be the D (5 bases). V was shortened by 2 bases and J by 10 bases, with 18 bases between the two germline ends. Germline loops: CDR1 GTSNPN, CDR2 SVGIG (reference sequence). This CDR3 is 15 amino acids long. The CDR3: CAWSWARVMSSPLHF. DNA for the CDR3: TGTGCCTGGAGTTGGGCCAGGGTTATGAGCTCACCCCTCCACTTT.

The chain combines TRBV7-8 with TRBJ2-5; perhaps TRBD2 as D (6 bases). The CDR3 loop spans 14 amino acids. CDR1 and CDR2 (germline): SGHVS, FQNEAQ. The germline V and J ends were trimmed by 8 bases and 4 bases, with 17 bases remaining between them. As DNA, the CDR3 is TGTGCCAGCTGTGGGGGGACCGCGATAGAGACCCAGTACTTC. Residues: CASCGGTAIETQYF.

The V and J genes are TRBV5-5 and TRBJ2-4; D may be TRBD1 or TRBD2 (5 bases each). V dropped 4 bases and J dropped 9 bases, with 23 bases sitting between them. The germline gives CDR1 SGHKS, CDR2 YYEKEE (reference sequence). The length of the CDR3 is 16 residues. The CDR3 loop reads CASSGISGTGVGIQYF. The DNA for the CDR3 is TGTGCCAGCAGCGGAATATCGGGGACCGGGGTAGGCATTCAGTACTTC.

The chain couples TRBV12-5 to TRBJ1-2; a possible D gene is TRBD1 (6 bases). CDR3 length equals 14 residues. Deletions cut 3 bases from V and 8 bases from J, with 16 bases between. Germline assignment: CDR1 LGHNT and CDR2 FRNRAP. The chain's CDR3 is CASGFRGRSNGYTF. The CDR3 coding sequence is TGTGCTAGTGGTTTCAGGGGAAGGTCTAACGGCTACACCTTC.

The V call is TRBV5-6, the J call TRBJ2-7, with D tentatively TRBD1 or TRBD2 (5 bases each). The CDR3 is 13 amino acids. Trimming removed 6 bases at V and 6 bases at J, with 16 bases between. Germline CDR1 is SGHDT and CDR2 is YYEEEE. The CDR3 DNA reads TGTGCCAGCATATCGGGACGGACCTCCGAGCAGTACTTC. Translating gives CASISGRTSEQYF.

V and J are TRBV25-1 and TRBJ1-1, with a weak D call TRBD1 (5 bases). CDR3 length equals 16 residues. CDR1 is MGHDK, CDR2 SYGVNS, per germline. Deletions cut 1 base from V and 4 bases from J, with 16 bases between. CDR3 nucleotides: TGTGCCAGCAGTGAATTGAGGGCAGGGAGGGTCACTGAAGCTTTCTTT. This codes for CASSELRAGRVTEAFF.

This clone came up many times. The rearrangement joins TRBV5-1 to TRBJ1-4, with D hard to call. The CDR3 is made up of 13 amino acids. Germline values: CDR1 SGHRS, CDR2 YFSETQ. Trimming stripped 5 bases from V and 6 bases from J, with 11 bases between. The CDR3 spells CASSREAHEKLFF. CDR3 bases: TGCGCCAGCAGTCGTGAAGCTCATGAAAAACTGTTTTTT.

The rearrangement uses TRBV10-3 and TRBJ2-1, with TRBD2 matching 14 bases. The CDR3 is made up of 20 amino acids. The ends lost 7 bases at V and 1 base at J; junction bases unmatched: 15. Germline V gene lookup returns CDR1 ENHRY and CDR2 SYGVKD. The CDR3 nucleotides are TGTGCCATCACCCACCAGACTAGCGGGGGGGCGAGTGGGTCCTACAATGAGCAGTTCTTC. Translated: CAITHQTSGGASGSYNEQFF.

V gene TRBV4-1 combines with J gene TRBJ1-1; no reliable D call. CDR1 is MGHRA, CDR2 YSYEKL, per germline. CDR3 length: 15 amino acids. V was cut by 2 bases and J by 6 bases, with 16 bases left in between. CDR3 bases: TGCGCCAGCAGCCAACCCTTTAGAGAACTGCCTGAAGCTTTCTTT. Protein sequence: CASSQPFRELPEAFF.

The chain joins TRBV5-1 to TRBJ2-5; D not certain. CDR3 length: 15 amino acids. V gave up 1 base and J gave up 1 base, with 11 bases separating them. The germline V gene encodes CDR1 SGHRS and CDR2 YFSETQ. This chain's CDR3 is CASSLLGSSQETQYF. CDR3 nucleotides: TGCGCCAGCAGCTTGCTCGGTTCTAGCCAAGAGACCCAGTACTTC.

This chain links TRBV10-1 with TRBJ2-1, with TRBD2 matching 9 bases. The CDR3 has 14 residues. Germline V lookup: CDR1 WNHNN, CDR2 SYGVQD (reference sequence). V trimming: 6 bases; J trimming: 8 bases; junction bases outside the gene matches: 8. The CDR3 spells CASSPGLAFYEQFF. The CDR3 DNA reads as TGCGCCAGCAGCCCGGGACTAGCATTCTATGAGCAGTTCTTC.

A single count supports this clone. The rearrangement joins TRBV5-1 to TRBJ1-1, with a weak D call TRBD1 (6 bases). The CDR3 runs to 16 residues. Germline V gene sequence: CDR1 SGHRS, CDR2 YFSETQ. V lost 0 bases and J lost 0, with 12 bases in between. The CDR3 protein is CASSLVGGSMNTEAFF. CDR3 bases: TGCGCCAGCAGCTTGGTAGGGGGGAGTATGAACACTGAAGCTTTCTTT.

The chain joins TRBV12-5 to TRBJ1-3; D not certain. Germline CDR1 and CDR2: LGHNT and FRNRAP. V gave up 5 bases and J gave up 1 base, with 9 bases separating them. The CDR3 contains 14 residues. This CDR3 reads CASGIVESGNTIYF. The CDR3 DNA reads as TGTGCTAGTGGTATCGTTGAGTCTGGAAACACCATATATTTT.

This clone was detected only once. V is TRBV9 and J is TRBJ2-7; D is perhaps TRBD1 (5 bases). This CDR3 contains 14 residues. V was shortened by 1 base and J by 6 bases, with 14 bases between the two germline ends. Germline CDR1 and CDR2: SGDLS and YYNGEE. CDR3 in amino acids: CASSVTGAVGEQYF. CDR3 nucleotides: TGTGCCAGCAGCGTAACAGGAGCAGTCGGCGAGCAGTACTTC.

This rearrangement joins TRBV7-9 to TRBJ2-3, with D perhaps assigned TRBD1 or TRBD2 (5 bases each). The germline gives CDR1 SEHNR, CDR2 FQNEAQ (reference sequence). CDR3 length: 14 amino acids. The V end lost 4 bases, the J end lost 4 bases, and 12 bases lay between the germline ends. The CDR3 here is CASSSEGLADTQYF. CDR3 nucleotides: TGTGCCAGCAGCTCAGAGGGGTTGGCAGATACGCAGTATTTT.